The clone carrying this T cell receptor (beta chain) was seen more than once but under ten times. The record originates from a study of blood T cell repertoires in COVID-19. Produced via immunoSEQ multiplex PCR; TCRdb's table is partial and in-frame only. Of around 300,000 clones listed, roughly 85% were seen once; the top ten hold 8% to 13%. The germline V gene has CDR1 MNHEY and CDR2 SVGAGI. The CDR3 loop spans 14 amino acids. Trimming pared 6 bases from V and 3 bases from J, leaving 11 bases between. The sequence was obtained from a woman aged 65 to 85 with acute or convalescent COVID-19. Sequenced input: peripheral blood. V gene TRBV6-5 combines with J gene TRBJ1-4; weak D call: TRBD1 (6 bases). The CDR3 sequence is CASSRGGSNEKLFF. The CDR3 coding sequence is TGTGCCAGCAGCAGAGGGGGTTCTAATGAAAAACTGTTTTTT.